Below, 18 T cell receptor beta chains from the same sample are listed, as sequenced in a study of T cell repertoires in cytomegalovirus infection. Each CDR3 protein is one row after TCRdb ran MiXCR on the reads. Among 400,000 to 550,000 distinct CDR3 sequences listed, over 9% were seen once. The sequenced material came from PBMCs. The source of these receptors is a human donor in good health (CMV status not recorded). Some clones in this sample may be carry-over from other donors' samples.

The V gene is TRBV6-1, the J gene TRBJ2-7; 7 nucleotides align to TRBD1. With V trimmed by 6 bases and J by 2 bases, 4 bases remained unmatched. This CDR3 comprises 13 residues. Germline V gene lookup returns CDR1 MNHNS and CDR2 SASEGT. CDR3 protein: CASSGTATYEQYF. DNA of the CDR3: TGTGCCAGCAGCGGGACAGCAACCTACGAGCAGTACTTC.

This clonotype was picked up many times. The CDR3 spells CSAPPVGYGYTF. CDR3 sequence (DNA): TGCAGTGCTCCCCCGGTCGGCTATGGCTACACCTTC. The rearrangement joins TRBV20-1 to TRBJ1-2, with D unclear. Trimming removed 5 bases from V and 4 bases from J, with 11 bases in between. The CDR3 is 12 residues long. Germline V gene sequence: CDR1 DFQATT, CDR2 SNEGSKA (reference sequence).

This chain joins TRBV15 and TRBJ2-1, with TRBD2 identical over 7 bases. V lost 0 bases, J lost 3 bases, and 2 bases stayed unmatched. This CDR3 has 15 amino acids. Per the germline V gene, CDR1 is LNHNV and CDR2 is YYDKDF (reference sequence). DNA for the CDR3: TGTGCCACCAGCAGAGAGGCTAGCGGCTACAATGAGCAGTTCTTC. Amino acids: CATSREASGYNEQFF. The full variable domain, rest sourced from reference TRBV15 and TRBJ2-1, is DAMVIQNPRYQVTQFGKPVTLSCSQTLNHNVMYWYQQKSSQAPKLLFHYYDKDFNNEADTPDNFQSRRPNTSFCFLDIRSPGLGDTAMYLCATSREASGYNEQFFGPGTRLTVL.

This clonotype was picked up a small number of times. J is TRBJ2-3 and V is TRBV28; possible D gene TRBD2, 5 bases. V lost 7 bases to trimming and J lost 2 bases, with 13 bases between them. In germline, CDR1 is MDHEN, CDR2 SYDVKM. The CDR3 spans 14 residues. For the CDR3, the DNA is TGTGCCAGCATCCTTACCGGGGACACAGATACGCAGTATTTT. Protein product: CASILTGDTDTQYF.

In this sample, this clonotype turned up many times. CDR3 coding DNA: TGTGCCAGTAGTATGATCCGGGACACCGGGAGCTATGGCTACACCTTC. This codes for CASSMIRDTGSYGYTF. The rearrangement links TRBV19 to TRBJ1-2; perhaps TRBD1 as D (6 bases). V gave up 3 bases and J gave up 4 bases, with 18 bases separating them. The CDR3 is 16 residues long. Germline V gene data show CDR1 as LNHDA and CDR2 as SQIVND (reference sequence).

Worth noting for this clonotype: A much more abundant neighbour one base away suggests this may be a read error. The chain couples TRBV7-9 to TRBJ2-1; TRBD2 is a possible D gene (5 bases). CDR1 and CDR2 (germline): SEHNR, FQNEAQ (reference sequence). The CDR3 has 16 residues. DNA for the CDR3: TGTGCCAGCCATAGGTTAGGGAGACACTCCTCCAATGAGCAGTTCTTC. This gives the protein CASHRLGRHSSNEQFF.

At least ten counts were recorded for this clonotype. The rearrangement joins TRBV7-8 to TRBJ1-5; 7 bases align to TRBD1. After removal of 1 base from V and 4 bases from J, the junction contained 7 bases not matched to a gene. The CDR3 runs to 16 residues. CDR1 and CDR2 (germline): SGHVS, FQNEAQ. The CDR3 region is CASSLVPTGENQPQHF. As DNA, the CDR3 is TGTGCCAGCAGCTTAGTACCTACAGGGGAAAATCAGCCCCAGCATTTT.

This clonotype was picked up a small number of times. Here the CDR3 reads CASSFHGTGDTEAFF. As DNA, the CDR3 is TGTGCCAGCAGTTTTCATGGGACAGGAGACACTGAAGCTTTCTTT. The chain carries TRBV27 and TRBJ1-1; 8 bases align to TRBD1. The CDR3 sequence is 15 residues long. The ends lost 3 bases at V and 3 bases at J; junction bases unmatched: 6. The germline V gene has CDR1 MNHEY and CDR2 SMNVEV (reference sequence).

The chain is built from TRBV19 and TRBJ1-1; 7 positions match TRBD1. Germline loops: CDR1 LNHDA, CDR2 SQIVND (reference sequence). V was clipped by 2 bases and J by 2 bases; unmatched bases: 8. The CDR3 loop spans 16 amino acids. CDR3 loop: CASSISGGRPNTEAFF. CDR3 coding DNA: TGTGCCAGTAGTATATCAGGGGGGCGACCAAACACTGAAGCTTTCTTT.

This clonotype has a handful of counts. The chain is built from TRBV4-1 and TRBJ1-2, with TRBD1 matching over 10 bases. Germline V CDR1 and CDR2: MGHRA, YSYEKL. V lost 1 base, J lost 2 bases, and 10 bases stayed unmatched. This CDR3 spans 18 amino acids. CDR3 sequence: CASSQGRDRGRPNYGYTF. The CDR3, as DNA: TGCGCCAGCAGCCAAGGCCGGGACAGGGGCCGCCCCAACTATGGCTACACCTTC.

This clonotype has more than one count but fewer than ten. The rearrangement links TRBV20-1 to TRBJ2-7; D call uncertain. The V and J ends lost 6 bases and 4 bases respectively, with 25 bases between them. This CDR3 has 16 residues. Germline V gene lookup returns CDR1 DFQATT and CDR2 SNEGSKA (reference sequence). The CDR3 reads CSARSETPKTSYEQYF. In DNA, the CDR3 is TGCAGTGCCCGCTCGGAAACTCCAAAGACTTCGTACGAGCAGTACTTC.

The table lists this clonotype with many counts. The V and J genes are TRBV11-2 and TRBJ1-6, with D possibly TRBD1 on 5 matching bases. V lost 1 base and J 8 bases, leaving 12 bases between the germline ends. Germline assignment: CDR1 SGHAT and CDR2 FQNNGV. The CDR3 consists of 15 residues. The CDR3 region is CASSLVRLGDSPLHF. The CDR3 nucleotides are TGTGCCAGCAGCTTAGTGAGGCTGGGGGATTCACCCCTCCACTTT.

This clonotype was picked up a small number of times. The V and J genes are TRBV29-1 and TRBJ2-1; no definite D call. Trimming took off 4 bases at V and 1 base at J, with 8 bases between the two ends. The germline V gene has CDR1 SQVTM and CDR2 ANQGSEA. CDR3 length: 13 residues. CDR3 residues: CSVAPDSYNEQFF. The CDR3 nucleotides read TGCAGCGTTGCCCCTGATTCCTACAATGAGCAGTTCTTC.

The table lists this clonotype with many counts. The chain is built from TRBV14 and TRBJ2-7; D gene unclear. This CDR3 spans 13 amino acids. Per germline, CDR1 SGHDN and CDR2 FVKESK. Trimming took off 0 bases at V and 5 bases at J, with 8 bases between the two ends. The CDR3 DNA is TGTGCCAGCAGCCAAGATGTGGGAAACGAGCAGTACTTC. Amino acids: CASSQDVGNEQYF.

At least ten counts were recorded for this clonotype. The chain couples TRBV12-3 or TRBV12-4 to TRBJ1-5; the D gene is possibly TRBD1 (5 bases). V dropped 5 bases and J dropped 4 bases, with 12 bases sitting between them. The CDR3 length is 14 residues. CDR3: CASSERGGNQPQHF. The CDR3 nucleotides read TGTGCCAGCAGTGAGCGGGGGGGAAATCAGCCCCAGCATTTT.

This clonotype was seen ten or more times. The genes are TRBV14 and TRBJ2-7; weak D call: TRBD2 (6 bases). The CDR3 length is 16 residues. Germline V gene sequence: CDR1 SGHDN, CDR2 FVKESK. V shed 1 base and J shed 2 bases, with 15 bases lying between them. The DNA of the CDR3 is TGTGCCAGCAGCCAAGCCCAGGTAGCGGCGACCTACGAGCAGTACTTC. Translating gives CASSQAQVAATYEQYF.

This clonotype was counted a few times. The chain is built from TRBV12-3 or TRBV12-4 and TRBJ1-4, with no clear D. The V end lost 1 base, the J end lost 3 bases, and 6 bases lay between the germline ends. CDR3 size: 14 residues. CDR3 nucleotides: TGTGCCAGCAGTTTAGGGGGAGCTAATGAAAAACTGTTTTTT. Translation: CASSLGGANEKLFF.

This clonotype has ten or more counts. The V and J genes are TRBV12-3 or TRBV12-4 and TRBJ1-3; D not resolved. CDR3 length equals 15 residues. V was trimmed by 10 bases and J by 2 bases, leaving 18 bases between them. In nucleotides, the CDR3 is TGTGCCACACCCCTCCCCGGAGCCACTGGAAACACCATATATTTT. Residues: CATPLPGATGNTIYF.